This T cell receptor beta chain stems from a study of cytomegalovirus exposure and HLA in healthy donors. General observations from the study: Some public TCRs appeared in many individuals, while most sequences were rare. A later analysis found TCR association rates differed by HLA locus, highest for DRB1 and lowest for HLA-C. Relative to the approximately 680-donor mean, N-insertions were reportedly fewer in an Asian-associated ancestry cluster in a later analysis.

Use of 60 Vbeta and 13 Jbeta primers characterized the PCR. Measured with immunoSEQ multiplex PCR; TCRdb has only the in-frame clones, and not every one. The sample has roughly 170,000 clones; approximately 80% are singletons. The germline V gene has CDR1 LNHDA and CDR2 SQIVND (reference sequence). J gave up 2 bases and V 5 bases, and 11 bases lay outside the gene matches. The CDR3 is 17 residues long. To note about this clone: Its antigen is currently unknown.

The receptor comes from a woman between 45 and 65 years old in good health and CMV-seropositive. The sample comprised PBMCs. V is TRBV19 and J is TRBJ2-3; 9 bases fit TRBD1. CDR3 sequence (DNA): TGTGCCAGTAGTCTTCGCACCGGGACAGGGATCACAGATACGCAGTATTTT. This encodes CASSLRTGTGITDTQYF.